This T cell receptor (beta chain) was retrieved from a study of blood T cell repertoires in COVID-19. Germline V gene data show CDR1 as MNHEY and CDR2 as SVGEGT. This CDR3 has 18 residues. Trimming pared 5 bases from V and 2 bases from J, leaving 22 bases between. The method was immunoSEQ multiplex PCR; TCRdb's version includes in-frame clones alone and lacks a portion of them. Seen here are some 270,000 clones, around 81% observed once, and the top ten hold 15% to 17%. The sample consisted of peripheral blood. V and J are TRBV6-2 or TRBV6-3 and TRBJ1-3; D ambiguous. The clonotype was recovered from a person aged 65 to 85 with COVID-19, enrolled during active disease. The CDR3 here is CASSPGNRIVGTGNTIYF. The CDR3 bases are TGTGCCAGCAGTCCGGGCAACCGGATCGTCGGGACTGGAAACACCATATATTTT.